A single sample gave rise to the 8 T cell receptor beta chains below, sequenced in a study of radiation and T cells in renal cell carcinoma. TCRdb's copy holds only in-frame clones and misses some; the assay was immunoSEQ multiplex PCR. This sample yields around 100,000 clones, of which around 80% are seen a single time; around 7.7% belongs to the top ten. Time point defined: blood 4 weeks post-SBRT, at nephrectomy. Specified treatment: 15 Gy SBRT to primary tumor, nephrectomy 4 weeks later. The source was blood, collected from a patient whose treatment included radiotherapy and nephrectomy. The receptors were sampled from a man aged 55 to 70 with renal cell carcinoma.

The J gene is TRBJ1-1, the V gene TRBV19; 7 bases line up with TRBD1. The CDR3 totals 14 residues. The V gene end was trimmed by 8 bases and the J gene end by 5 bases; junction bases not matched to a gene: 11. CDR1 is LNHDA, CDR2 SQIVND, per germline (reference sequence). This CDR3 reads CASCPGQFSTEAFF. The CDR3 nucleotides are TGTGCCAGTTGTCCGGGACAGTTTTCGACTGAAGCTTTCTTT.

This chain joins TRBV7-8 and TRBJ2-3, with D perhaps given as TRBD1 or TRBD2 (5 bases each). There are 16 residues in the CDR3. V was trimmed by 3 bases and J by 2 bases, leaving 15 bases between them. CDR1 is SGHVS and CDR2 is FQNEAQ in the germline V gene. This CDR3 is CASSLGPIGVTDTQYF. CDR3 coding DNA: TGTGCCAGCAGCTTGGGACCGATTGGGGTCACAGATACGCAGTATTTT.

V gene TRBV7-9 combines with J gene TRBJ2-2; D may be TRBD2 (6 bases). The germline V gene encodes CDR1 SEHNR and CDR2 FQNEAQ (reference sequence). V was pared by 2 bases and J by 6 bases, with 19 bases between. CDR3 length: 17 residues. The CDR3 coding sequence is TGTGCCAGCAGCTTACGGAGCGGGCTAAACACGCCCGGGGAGCTGTTTTTT. This translates into CASSLRSGLNTPGELFF. Drawing the rest from reference TRBV7-9 and TRBJ2-2, the complete variable domain is DTGVSQNPRHKITKRGQNVTFRCDPISEHNRLYWYRQTLGQGPEFLTYFQNEAQLEKSRLLSDRFSAERPKGSFSTLEIQRTEQGDSAMYLCASSLRSGLNTPGELFFGEGSRLTVL.

The chain couples TRBV7-2 to TRBJ2-2; 13 nucleotides line up with TRBD2. The germline gives CDR1 SGHTA, CDR2 FQGNSA. The CDR3 consists of 17 residues. Trimming cost V 1 base and J 6 bases; bases outside gene matches: 5. Here the CDR3 reads CASSLVGLAGVSGELFF. In DNA, the CDR3 is TGTGCCAGCAGCTTAGTCGGACTAGCGGGAGTGTCCGGGGAGCTGTTTTTT.

The chain couples TRBV9 to TRBJ2-1; no firm D call. The V end lost 0 bases, the J end lost 9 bases, and 10 bases lay between the germline ends. Germline V lookup: CDR1 SGDLS, CDR2 YYNGEE. CDR3 length equals 13 residues. CDR3 DNA: TGTGCCAGCAGCGTAGCTAGGGTTGGTGAGCAGTTCTTC. It encodes CASSVARVGEQFF. The full variable domain, completed using reference TRBV9 and TRBJ2-1, is DSGVTQTPKHLITATGQRVTLRCSPRSGDLSVYWYQQSLDQGLQFLIQYYNGEERAKGNILERFSAQQFPDLHSELNLSSLELGDSALYFCASSVARVGEQFFGPGTRLTVL.

The chain combines TRBV5-4 with TRBJ1-4; maybe TRBD1 (6 bases). Germline V gives CDR1 SGHNT, CDR2 YYREEE (reference sequence). V was clipped by 4 bases and J by 1 base, with 8 bases between them. The CDR3 sequence is 14 residues long. CDR3 in DNA: TGTGCCAGCAGCCTGGACAGAACTAATGAAAAACTGTTTTTT. Its protein is CASSLDRTNEKLFF.

The V gene is TRBV6-1, the J gene TRBJ2-5; 7 positions agree with TRBD1. The CDR3 covers 14 residues. Unmatched junction bases numbered 5, after V lost 6 bases and J lost 1 base. CDR1 and CDR2 from the germline V gene are MNHNS and SASEGT. CDR3 in DNA: TGTGCCAGCAGGCCCGGGACAGTCCAAGAGACCCAGTACTTC. Its protein product is CASRPGTVQETQYF.

The chain combines TRBV6-5 with TRBJ1-4, with a weak D call TRBD1 (5 bases). Germline CDR1 reads MNHEY; CDR2 reads SVGAGI. The CDR3 covers 15 residues. V was cut by 0 bases and J by 7 bases, with 12 bases left in between. For the CDR3, the DNA is TGTGCCAGCAGTTACTCTGCCAGGGCTACTGAAAAACTGTTTTTT. Its protein product is CASSYSARATEKLFF.